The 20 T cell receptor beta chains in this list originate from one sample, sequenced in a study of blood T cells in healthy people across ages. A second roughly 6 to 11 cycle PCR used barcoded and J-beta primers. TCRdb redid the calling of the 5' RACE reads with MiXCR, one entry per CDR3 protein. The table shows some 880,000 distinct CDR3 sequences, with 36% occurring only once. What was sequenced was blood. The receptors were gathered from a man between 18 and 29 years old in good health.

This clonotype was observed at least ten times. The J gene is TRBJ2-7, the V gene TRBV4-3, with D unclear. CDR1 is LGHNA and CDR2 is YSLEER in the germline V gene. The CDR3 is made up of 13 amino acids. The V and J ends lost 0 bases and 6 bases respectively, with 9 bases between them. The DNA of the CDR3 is TGCGCCAGCAGCCAAGATCGACCCTCCGAGCAGTACTTC. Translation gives CASSQDRPSEQYF.

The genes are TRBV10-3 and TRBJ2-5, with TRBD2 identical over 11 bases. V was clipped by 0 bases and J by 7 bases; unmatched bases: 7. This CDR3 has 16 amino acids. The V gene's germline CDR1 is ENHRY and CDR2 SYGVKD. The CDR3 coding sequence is TGTGCCATCAGTGAGTCGAGTAATAGCGGGGGGGCGACCCAGTACTTC. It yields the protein CAISESSNSGGATQYF.

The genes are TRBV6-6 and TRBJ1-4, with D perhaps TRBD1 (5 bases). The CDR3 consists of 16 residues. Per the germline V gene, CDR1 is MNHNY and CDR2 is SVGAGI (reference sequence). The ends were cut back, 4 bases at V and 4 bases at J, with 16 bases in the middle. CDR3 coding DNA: TGTGCCAGCAGTTCCCTTAGAGAGGGACTTAATGAAAAACTGTTTTTT. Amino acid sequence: CASSSLREGLNEKLFF.

This CDR3 reads CASSRPLEGHEQYF. The CDR3 coding sequence is TGTGCCAGCAGTCGCCCCTTAGAGGGTCATGAGCAGTACTTC. The rearrangement joins TRBV12-3 or TRBV12-4 to TRBJ2-7, with D tentatively TRBD2 (5 bases). V was pared by 5 bases and J by 7 bases, with 18 bases between. This CDR3 contains 14 residues.

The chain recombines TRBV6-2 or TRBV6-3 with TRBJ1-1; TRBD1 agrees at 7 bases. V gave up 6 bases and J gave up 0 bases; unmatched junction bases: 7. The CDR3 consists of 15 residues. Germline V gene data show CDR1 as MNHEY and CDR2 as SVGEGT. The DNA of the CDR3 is TGTGCCAGCAGAGACCCGGGACAGATGAACACTGAAGCTTTCTTT. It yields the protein CASRDPGQMNTEAFF.

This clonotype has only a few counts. The CDR3 nucleotides are TGTGCCAGCAGTTTGACGGGACAGATGAACTATGGCTACACCTTC. Residues: CASSLTGQMNYGYTF. V gene TRBV27 combines with J gene TRBJ1-2, with 7 bases fitting TRBD1. Germline CDR1 and CDR2: MNHEY and SMNVEV (reference sequence). The CDR3 has 15 amino acids. With 3 bases clipped from V and 2 bases from J, the junction kept 6 bases outside the gene matches.

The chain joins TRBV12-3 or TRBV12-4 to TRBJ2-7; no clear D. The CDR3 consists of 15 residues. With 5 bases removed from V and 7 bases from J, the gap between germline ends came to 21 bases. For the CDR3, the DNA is TGTGCCAGCAGTCCTCCCCTAGTTCCCTACAATGAGCAGTACTTC. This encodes CASSPPLVPYNEQYF.

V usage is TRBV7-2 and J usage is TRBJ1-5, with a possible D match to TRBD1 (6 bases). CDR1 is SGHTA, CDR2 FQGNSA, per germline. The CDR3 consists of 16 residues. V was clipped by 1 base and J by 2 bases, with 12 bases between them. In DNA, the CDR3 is TGTGCCAGCAGCTTAGTGGGGGGCCCGGGCAATCAGCCCCAGCATTTT. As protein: CASSLVGGPGNQPQHF.

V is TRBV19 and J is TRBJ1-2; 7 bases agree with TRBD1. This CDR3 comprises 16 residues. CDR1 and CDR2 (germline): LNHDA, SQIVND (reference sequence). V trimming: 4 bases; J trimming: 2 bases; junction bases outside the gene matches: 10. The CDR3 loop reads CASSRNRDRTNYGYTF. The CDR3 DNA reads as TGTGCCAGTAGTAGGAACCGGGACAGAACCAACTATGGCTACACCTTC.

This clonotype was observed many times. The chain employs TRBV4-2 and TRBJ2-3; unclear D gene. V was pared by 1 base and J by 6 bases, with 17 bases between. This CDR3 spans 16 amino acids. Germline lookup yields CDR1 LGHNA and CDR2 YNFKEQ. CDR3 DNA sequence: TGTGCCAGCAGCCAAGTCCCAGGCGGCGAGGTGGATACGCAGTATTTT. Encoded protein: CASSQVPGGEVDTQYF.

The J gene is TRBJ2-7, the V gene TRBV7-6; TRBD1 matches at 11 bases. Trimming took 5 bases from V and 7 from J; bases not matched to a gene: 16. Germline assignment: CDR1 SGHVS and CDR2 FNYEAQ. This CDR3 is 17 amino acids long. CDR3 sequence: CASSPGQGAPRPNEQYF. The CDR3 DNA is TGTGCCAGCAGCCCCGGACAGGGGGCTCCACGCCCAAATGAGCAGTACTTC.

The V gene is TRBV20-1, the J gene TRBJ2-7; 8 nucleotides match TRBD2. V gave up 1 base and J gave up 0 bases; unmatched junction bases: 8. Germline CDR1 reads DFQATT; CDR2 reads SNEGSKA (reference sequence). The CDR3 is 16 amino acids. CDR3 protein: CSARAGARGASYEQYF. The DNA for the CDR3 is TGCAGTGCTAGAGCCGGCGCGCGGGGGGCCTCCTACGAGCAGTACTTC.

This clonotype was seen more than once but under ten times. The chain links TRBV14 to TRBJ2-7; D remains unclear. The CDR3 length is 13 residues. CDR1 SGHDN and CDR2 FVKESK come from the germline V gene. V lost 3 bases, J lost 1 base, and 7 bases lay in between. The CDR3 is CASSHGKSYEQYF. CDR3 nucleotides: TGTGCCAGCAGCCACGGCAAATCCTACGAGCAGTACTTC.

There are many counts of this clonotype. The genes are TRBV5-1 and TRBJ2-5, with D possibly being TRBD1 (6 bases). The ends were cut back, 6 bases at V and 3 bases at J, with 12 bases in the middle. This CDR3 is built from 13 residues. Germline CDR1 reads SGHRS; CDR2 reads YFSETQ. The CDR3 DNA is TGCGCCAGCACCACCGAGGGGGAAGAGACCCAGTACTTC. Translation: CASTTEGEETQYF.

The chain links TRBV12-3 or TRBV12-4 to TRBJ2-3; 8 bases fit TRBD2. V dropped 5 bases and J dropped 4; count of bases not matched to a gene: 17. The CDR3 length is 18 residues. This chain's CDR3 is CASSPGTSGGAISDTQYF. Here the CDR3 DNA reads TGTGCCAGCAGTCCCGGGACTAGTGGGGGGGCAATCTCAGATACGCAGTATTTT.

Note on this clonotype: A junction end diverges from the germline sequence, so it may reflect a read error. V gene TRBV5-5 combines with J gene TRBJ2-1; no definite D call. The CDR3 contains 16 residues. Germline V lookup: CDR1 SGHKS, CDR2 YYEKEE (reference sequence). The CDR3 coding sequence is TGTGCCAGCAGCCTTGAGAGCAGTCGTGCCTACAATGGGCAGTTCTTC. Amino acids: CASSLESSRAYNGQFF.

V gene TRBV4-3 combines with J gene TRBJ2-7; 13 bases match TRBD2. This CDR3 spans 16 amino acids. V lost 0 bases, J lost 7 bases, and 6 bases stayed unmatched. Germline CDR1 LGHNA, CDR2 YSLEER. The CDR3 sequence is CASSQELAGGMDEQYF. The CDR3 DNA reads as TGCGCCAGCAGCCAAGAACTAGCGGGGGGGATGGATGAGCAGTACTTC.

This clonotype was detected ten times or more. The CDR3 nucleotides read TGTGCCAGCAGCTTAGGGGCTACCACAGATACGCAGTATTTT. As protein: CASSLGATTDTQYF. The rearrangement joins TRBV7-9 to TRBJ2-3; D uncertain. The germline V and J ends were trimmed by 1 base and 2 bases, with 7 bases remaining between them. This CDR3 comprises 14 residues. Germline V lookup: CDR1 SEHNR, CDR2 FQNEAQ (reference sequence).

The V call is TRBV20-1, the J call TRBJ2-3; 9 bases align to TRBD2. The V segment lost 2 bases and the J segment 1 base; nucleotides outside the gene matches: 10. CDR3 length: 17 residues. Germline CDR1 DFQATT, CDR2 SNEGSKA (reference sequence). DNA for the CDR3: TGCAGTGCTAGACTTGCGGGGGGGCCCGTCCGCACAGATACGCAGTATTTT. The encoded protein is CSARLAGGPVRTDTQYF.

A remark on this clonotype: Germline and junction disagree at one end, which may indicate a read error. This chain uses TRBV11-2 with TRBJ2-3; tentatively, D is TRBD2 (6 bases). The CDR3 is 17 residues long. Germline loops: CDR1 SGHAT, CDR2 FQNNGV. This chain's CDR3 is CASSLVSRRGSTDTQYF. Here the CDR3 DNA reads TGTGCCAGTAGCTTAGTAAGCAGGAGGGGTAGCACAGATACGCAGTATTTT.